This T cell receptor (beta chain) was captured in a study of OX40 agonist ivuxolimab in advanced cancers. For the wider study: Ivuxolimab was an agonistic, fully human IgG2 monoclonal antibody directed against OX40 (CD134), a costimulatory receptor. Intravenous ivuxolimab was administered to patients every 2 weeks at six dose levels: 0.01, 0.1, 0.3, 1.5, 3 and 10 mg/kg. Of the approximately 50 dose-escalation patients, hepatocellular carcinoma was present in 19, melanoma in approximately 15, renal cell carcinoma in 9 and head and neck cancer in 9. In the dose-escalation cohort, roughly 82% of patients were male, and the mean age was around 60 years with a range of roughly 23 to 90. Prior anti-PD-1, anti-PD-L1 or anti-CTLA-4 therapy was permitted, and 40% to 50% of dose-escalation patients had received checkpoint inhibitors. Partial responses occurred in three dose-escalation patients, of whom one had hepatocellular carcinoma and two had cutaneous melanoma. The point of sequencing TCRbeta in the periphery was to test whether ivuxolimab changed TCR sequence diversity and drove clonal T-cell expansion. The paper covers the monotherapy dose-escalation part of the phase I ivuxolimab trial, which included N of about 50 patients.

Paper-wide results and their limitations: At doses of 0.1 to 3.0 mg/kg, clonal expansion of both CD4+ and CD8+ blood T cells was observed from baseline to week 6. Antigen specificity was not determined for the clonally expanded peripheral T cells. In the 0.1-3.0 mg/kg groups, partial responders had among the lowest normalized peripheral clonal expansion, particularly in CD8+ T cells. On average, CD8+ T cells showed more expanded clones than CD4+ T cells after ivuxolimab. Low levels of normalized T-cell clonal expansion were also seen in some patients who did not respond.

Patients with autoimmune disease history or receiving systemic immunosuppression were excluded from the trial. Peripheral blood for TCR sequencing was drawn from every dose cohort at baseline, at cycle 4 day 1 and at cycle 7 day 1. Samples were obtained from an open-label, multicenter, first-in-human phase I dose-escalation trial of ivuxolimab. The trial enrolled adults with locally advanced or metastatic head and neck squamous cell, hepatocellular, melanoma or renal cell carcinoma. Before TCR sequencing, CD4+ T cells and CD8+ T cells from peripheral blood were sorted into separate populations. With regard to this clone: Its antigen has not been determined. Base qualities are not provided; no much larger clone lies one nucleotide away.

Genomic DNA was isolated from the sorted cells so that the TCRbeta CDR3 region could be sequenced. The immunoSEQ Assay was used for sequencing of TCRbeta CDR3 regions. TCRdb holds this immuneACCESS table with in-frame rearrangements only. Some clones are missing; in checked studies, unresolved V genes explain under half, and the rest has no known cause. This sample comprises 50,000 to 70,000 clones, around 78% of them detected only once. Jointly, the top ten make up approximately 3.1% of the sample. From a lookup of the germline V gene, CDR1 and CDR2 are SQVTM and ANQGSEA. The V and J ends are trimmed by 7 bases and 5 bases, leaving 11 bases between them. The CDR3, cysteine through phenylalanine, is 11 amino acids long. CDR3 DNA is the only sequence kept; it has 33 bases, read in frame from the first base.

The TCR originated in an adult with an advanced solid tumor such as melanoma, head and neck, liver or kidney cancer. The chain is assembled from TRBV29-1 and TRBJ2-5; TRBD2 might be the D gene, on 5 matching bases. The material was CD4+ or CD8+ T cells sorted from blood, obtained in a trial of the OX40 agonist ivuxolimab. The bases are TGCAGCGCCCGGGGAAAGGAGACCCAGTACTTC. Translated, it reads CSARGKETQYF.